This T cell receptor (beta chain) appears in the sequencing data of a study of blood T cell repertoires in COVID-19. Study information: The study drew acute and convalescent COVID-19 samples from the United States, Italy and Spain.

In the authors' workflow: For nucleated cells, counts were estimated from reference gene primer amplification. The assay was immunoSEQ multiplex PCR, and TCRdb's table has in-frame clones only and misses some. The D gene and trimming were derived from the DNA, and the V and J assignments and clone size from that table. The table lists 350,000 to 450,000 clones, about 91% of them singletons. Germline values: CDR1 MDHEN, CDR2 SYDVKM. CDR3 size: 15 residues. The ends lost 5 bases at V and 9 bases at J; junction bases unmatched: 12. Seattle patients were enrolled while actively infected and followed longitudinally.

This receptor was taken from a woman aged 40 to 50 with COVID-19, enrolled during active disease. The chain employs TRBV28 and TRBJ1-2, with 10 bases lining up with TRBD1. Sequencing input: peripheral blood. The CDR3 nucleotides read TGTGCCAGCAGTGAGACCCCACGGGACAGGGGACGCTACACCTTC. Its translation is CASSETPRDRGRYTF.